This T cell receptor beta chain was retrieved from a study of read filtering for tumor transcriptome and immune sequencing. The table lists this clonotype with many counts. What it binds is unknown. This library used 300 to 500 ng RNA and molecular barcoded adaptors spanning alpha/delta and beta/gamma chains. TCRdb fed the reads into MiXCR, producing one record per CDR3 protein. The profile shows tens of thousands of distinct CDR3 sequences, roughly 13% of them singletons. General study results and limits: Dropping single-read clonotypes raised IR-seq and RNA-seq shared-clonotype correlation.

The origin of this receptor is a donor at least 40 years old with multiple myeloma. The sample consisted of a population of CD138-negative cells sorted from bone marrow.

This CDR3 is CASSLQGGQIGNQPQHF. Written as DNA, the CDR3 is TGTGCCAGCAGTTTACAGGGGGGCCAAATAGGCAATCAGCCCCAGCATTTT. V is TRBV28 and J is TRBJ1-5, with 7 bases matching TRBD1. V lost 2 bases to trimming and J lost 2 bases; unmatched junction nucleotides: 9. The CDR3 is 17 residues long. Germline-derived CDR1 and CDR2 are MDHEN and SYDVKM.